These T cell receptor beta chains were read from a single sample in a study of blood T cells in healthy people across ages. One entry per CDR3 protein, called by TCRdb with MiXCR from the 5' RACE reads. The table lists hundreds of thousands of distinct CDR3 sequences, less than 35% of them singletons. Source material: blood. These receptors came from a woman over 75 in good health. Each CDR3 is given with its conserved first and last residue. A D gene is named only where the DNA matches it firmly. Where a row states a size, it is once, few, many or the class of an expanded clone; other rows omit it.

d_gene	abundance	v_gene	j_gene	CDR3nt	CDR3aa
TRBD2	-	TRBV5-1	TRBJ2-3	TGCGCCAGCATGGAGCGGGGGGGAACAGATACGCAGTATTTT	CASMERGGTDTQYF
-	-	TRBV5-1	TRBJ2-7	TGCGCCAGCAGCTTACTGTGGGAAAGCTCCTACGAGCAGTACTTC	CASSLLWESSYEQYF
TRBD2	few	TRBV11-2	TRBJ2-1	TGTGCCAGCAGCTTGATAGCGGGGGGGCCCCCTACCTACAATGAGCAGTTCTTC	CASSLIAGGPPTYNEQFF
TRBD1	-	TRBV6-1	TRBJ1-1	TGTGCCAGCAGTGGCCGGACAGGGGGATTGGCAAACACTGAAGCTTTCTTT	CASSGRTGGLANTEAFF
-	many	TRBV25-1	TRBJ2-7	TGTGCCAGCAGTGAAGCGACAGCCACCTACGAGCAGTACTTC	CASSEATATYEQYF
-	many	TRBV6-2/TRBV6-3	TRBJ1-5	TGTGCCAGCAGCAACACAGGCGACAATCAGCCCCAGCATTTT	CASSNTGDNQPQHF
-	few	TRBV20-1	TRBJ2-3	TGCAGTGCTAAGGCTGTGGTTAGACGCACAGATACGCAGTATTTT	CSAKAVVRRTDTQYF
TRBD1	-	TRBV4-3	TRBJ1-2	TGCGCCAGCAGCCAAGTTGGACAGGGCCCTGTCGGTTCTAACTATGGCTACACCTTC	CASSQVGQGPVGSNYGYTF
TRBD2	many	TRBV5-1	TRBJ2-1	TGCGCCAGCAGCGACGGACTAGACCATGAGCAGTTCTTC	CASSDGLDHEQFF
-	many	TRBV18	TRBJ2-6	TGCGCCAGCAGCTTGGAGGTCTCTGGGGCCAACGTCCTGACTTTC	CASSLEVSGANVLTF
TRBD2	many	TRBV20-1	TRBJ2-5	TGCAGTGCTAGAAAGTCTAGCGGGGACCAAGAGACCCAGTACTTC	CSARKSSGDQETQYF
TRBD1	-	TRBV5-8	TRBJ2-7	TGTGCCGGCAGCTCACCGGGACAGTACTGCGAGCAGTACTTC	CAGSSPGQYCEQYF
-	-	TRBV7-3	TRBJ2-7	TGTGCCAGCAGCTCCGGGACCGTGCAGTACTTC	CASSSGTVQYF
-	few	TRBV27	TRBJ1-1	TGTGCCAGCAGTTTAAGGGGGGTAGGGACTGAAGCTTTCTTT	CASSLRGVGTEAFF
TRBD2	many	TRBV7-2	TRBJ2-5	TGTGCCAGCAGCTTAACATGGCCGGGACTAGCGGGGGGGGAACAAGAGACCCAGTACTTC	CASSLTWPGLAGGEQETQYF
-	many	TRBV7-2	TRBJ2-7	TGTGCCAGCAGCCCCTATAGAGAGGGGTCCGAGCAGTACTTC	CASSPYREGSEQYF
TRBD2	-	TRBV4-2	TRBJ2-4	TGTGCCAGCAGCCTTAGCGGGGGGGCTCTTGGGGCCAAAAACATTCAGTACTTC	CASSLSGGALGAKNIQYF
-	-	TRBV21-1	TRBJ2-7	TGTGCCAGCAGCAACCGGAACAGGGGTTACGAGCAGTACTTC	CASSNRNRGYEQYF
TRBD1	few	TRBV5-6	TRBJ1-5	TGTGCCAGCAGCGTGGGACAGGCTCAGTATAGCAATCAGCCCCAGCATTTT	CASSVGQAQYSNQPQHF
-	many	TRBV5-4	TRBJ1-2	TGTGCCAGCAGTATCCAGGGGAGAGAGTACTATGGCTACACCTTC	CASSIQGREYYGYTF
-	-	TRBV7-2	TRBJ2-7	TGTGCCAGCAGCTTTGAGAGGGGCTACGAGCAGTACTTC	CASSFERGYEQYF
TRBD1	many	TRBV15	TRBJ2-7	TGTGCCACCAGCAGAGAACCCGCAGGGGGATACGAGCAGTACTTC	CATSREPAGGYEQYF
TRBD1	few	TRBV4-3	TRBJ1-2	TGCGCCAACAGCCAATGGACAGGGACGGGCTACACCTTC	CANSQWTGTGYTF
-	few	TRBV20-1	TRBJ1-2	TGCAGTGCCAGCGAAGGGGCCCCCAACTATGGCTACACCTTC	CSASEGAPNYGYTF
-	many	TRBV27	TRBJ2-1	TGTGCCAGCGGCGGGACTGAGCAGTTCTTC	CASGGTEQFF
-	-	TRBV24-1	TRBJ2-1	TGTGCCACCAGTGATTTGACAGGGTCCCACAATGAGCAGTTCTTC	CATSDLTGSHNEQFF
-	many	TRBV27	TRBJ1-1	TGTGCCAGCAGCCCTCGACACGGAGGTGAGAAGGCTTTCTTT	CASSPRHGGEKAFF
-	-	TRBV6-5	TRBJ1-6	TGTGCCAGCAGTTCCTCAGGATATATTAATTCACCCCTCCACTTT	CASSSSGYINSPLHF
-	-	TRBV7-9	TRBJ2-2	TGTGCCAGCAGCTCGGAAAGGGGAGAGCTGTTTTTT	CASSSERGELFF
-	many	TRBV7-8	TRBJ2-2	TGTGCCAGCAGCTTAGAGGGTTACACCGGGGAGCTGTTTTTT	CASSLEGYTGELFF
TRBD1	-	TRBV20-1	TRBJ2-1	TGCAGTGCTAGTCGCCACAGGGGTCCCTACAATGAGCAGTTCTTC	CSASRHRGPYNEQFF
-	many	TRBV7-9	TRBJ2-5	TGTGCCAGCAGCCCAGCGGGACATTCCCAAGAGACCCAGTACTTC	CASSPAGHSQETQYF
-	-	TRBV5-1	TRBJ2-3	TGCGCCAGCAGGGGCGAAGCGGCGGGGGCCACAGATACGCAGTATTTT	CASRGEAAGATDTQYF
-	many	TRBV6-6	TRBJ2-7	TGTGCCAGCAGTTCCCACATACTCCCCTACGAGCAGTACTTC	CASSSHILPYEQYF
-	few	TRBV5-1	TRBJ1-1	TGCGCCAGCAGCCCTCTCCTTTTGAACACTGAAGCTTTCTTT	CASSPLLLNTEAFF
TRBD1	few	TRBV6-5	TRBJ1-1	TGTGCCAGCAGTTACTCTGCCGGGACAGGGAACACTGAAGCTTTCTTT	CASSYSAGTGNTEAFF
TRBD2	many	TRBV4-2	TRBJ2-3	TGTGCCAGCAGCCAAGATGGCGGGGGGTCACGCACAGATACGCAGTATTTT	CASSQDGGGSRTDTQYF
-	-	TRBV9	TRBJ2-7	TGTGCCAGCAGCCCCCCTAGGGGCAGGACCGGAGGAAAGACCCGGTACTTC	CASSPPRGRTGGKTRYF
TRBD1	many	TRBV29-1	TRBJ2-5	TGCAGCGTTCACAGGGGGCGGGAGACCCAGTACTTC	CSVHRGRETQYF